The entry below gives a single T cell receptor beta chain sequence along with its context. TCRdb's copy holds only in-frame clones and misses some; the assay was immunoSEQ multiplex PCR. The table shows roughly 180,000 clones, with about 75% occurring only once. The record originates from a study of blood T cell repertoires in COVID-19. Germline CDR1 MDHEN, CDR2 SYDVKM. V was trimmed by 3 bases and J by 7 bases, leaving 20 bases between them. The CDR3 has 16 amino acids. The sequenced sample was peripheral blood. The source is a woman between 45 and 60 years old with active or convalescent COVID-19. This rearrangement joins TRBV28 to TRBJ2-3, with D perhaps TRBD2 (5 bases). The CDR3, as DNA: TGTGCCAGCAGTTTCCCCTCGTTAACTAGTGGGTATACGCAGTATTTT. Protein sequence: CASSFPSLTSGYTQYF.